This T cell receptor beta chain was profiled in a study of blood T cell repertoires in COVID-19. Participants spanned ages about 18 to 100 years and resided in around 25 US areas. Donors were grouped by their self-reported clinical history. V was trimmed by 0 bases and J by 0 bases, leaving 6 bases between them. Germline V gives CDR1 SGHAT, CDR2 FQNNGV. The CDR3 has 15 amino acids. Data came from immunoSEQ multiplex PCR; TCRdb stores just in-frame clones and leaves some out. This sample has roughly 250,000 clones, with about 93% found just once. The sequencing input was PBMCs or T cells enriched from blood (not recorded which). The chain uses TRBV11-2 and TRBJ1-3; D is uncertain. This receptor was obtained from a woman between 18 and 29 years old who had recovered from COVID-19. The CDR3 nucleotides read TGTGCCAGCAGCTTAGAGGGCTACTCTGGAAACACCATATATTTT. This gives the protein CASSLEGYSGNTIYF.